Here is one T cell receptor beta chain with its context. The antigen is unknown. Random-hexamer reverse transcription was applied to roughly 0.5 to 1 ug RNA. One entry per CDR3 protein results from TCRdb running MiXCR on the immunoSEQ multiplex PCR reads. This repertoire shows approximately 160,000 distinct CDR3 sequences, roughly 94% found once; its top ten account for 0.08%. J gave up 3 bases and V 5 bases, and 4 bases lay outside the gene matches. The CDR3 spans 14 residues. Germline V lookup: CDR1 DFQATT, CDR2 SNEGSKA (reference sequence). These data originate in a study of CD8 T cells in Susac syndrome. Study-wide results and limits: An acknowledgment was made by the study that its TCR sequencing and HLA analysis involved relatively few individuals.

Sample: CD4+ T cells from PBMCs. V gene TRBV20-1 combines with J gene TRBJ1-5, with TRBD1 matching 10 bases. The receptor was isolated from a human donor in good health. CDR3 in amino acids: CSAGGTGDNQPQHF. The CDR3, as DNA: TGCAGTGCTGGAGGGACAGGGGACAATCAGCCCCAGCATTTT.